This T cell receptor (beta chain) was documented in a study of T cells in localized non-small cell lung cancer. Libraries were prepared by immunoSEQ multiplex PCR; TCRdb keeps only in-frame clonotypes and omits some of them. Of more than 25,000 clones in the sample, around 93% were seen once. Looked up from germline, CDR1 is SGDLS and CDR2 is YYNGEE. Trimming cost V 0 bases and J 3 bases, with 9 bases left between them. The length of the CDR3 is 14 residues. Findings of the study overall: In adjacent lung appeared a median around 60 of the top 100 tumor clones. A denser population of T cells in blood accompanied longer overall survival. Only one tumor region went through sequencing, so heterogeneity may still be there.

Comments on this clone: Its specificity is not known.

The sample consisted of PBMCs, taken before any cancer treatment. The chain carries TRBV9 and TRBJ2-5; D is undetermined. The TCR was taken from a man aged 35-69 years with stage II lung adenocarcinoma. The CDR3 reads CASSVDRVEETQYF. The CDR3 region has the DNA TGTGCCAGCAGCGTAGATCGGGTGGAAGAGACCCAGTACTTC. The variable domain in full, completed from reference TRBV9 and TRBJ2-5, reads DSGVTQTPKHLITATGQRVTLRCSPRSGDLSVYWYQQSLDQGLQFLIQYYNGEERAKGNILERFSAQQFPDLHSELNLSSLELGDSALYFCASSVDRVEETQYFGPGTRLLVL.